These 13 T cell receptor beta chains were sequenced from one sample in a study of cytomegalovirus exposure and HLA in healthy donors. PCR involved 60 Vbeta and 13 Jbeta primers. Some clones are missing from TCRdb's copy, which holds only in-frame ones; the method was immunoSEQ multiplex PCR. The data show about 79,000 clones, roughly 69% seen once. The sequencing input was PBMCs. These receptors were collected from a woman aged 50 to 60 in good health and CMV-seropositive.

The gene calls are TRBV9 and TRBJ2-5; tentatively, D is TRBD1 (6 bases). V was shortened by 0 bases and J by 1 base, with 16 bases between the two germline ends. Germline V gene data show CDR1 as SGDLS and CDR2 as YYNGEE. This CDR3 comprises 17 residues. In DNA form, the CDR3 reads TGTGCCAGCAGCGTAGGACTTGGACAGCCAGCCCAAGAGACCCAGTACTTC. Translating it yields CASSVGLGQPAQETQYF.

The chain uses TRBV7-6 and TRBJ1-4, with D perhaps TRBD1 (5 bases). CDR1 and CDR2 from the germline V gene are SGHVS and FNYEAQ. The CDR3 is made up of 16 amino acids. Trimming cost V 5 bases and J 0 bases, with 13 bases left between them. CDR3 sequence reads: CASSANRGATNEKLFF. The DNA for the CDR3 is TGTGCCAGCAGCGCAAACCGGGGGGCAACTAATGAAAAACTGTTTTTT.

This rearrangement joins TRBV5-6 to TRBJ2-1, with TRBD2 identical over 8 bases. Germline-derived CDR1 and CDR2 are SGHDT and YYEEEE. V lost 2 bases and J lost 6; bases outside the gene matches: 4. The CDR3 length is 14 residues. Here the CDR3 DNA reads TGTGCCAGCAGCTTCGGGAGGGGTACCAATGAGCAGTTCTTC. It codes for CASSFGRGTNEQFF.

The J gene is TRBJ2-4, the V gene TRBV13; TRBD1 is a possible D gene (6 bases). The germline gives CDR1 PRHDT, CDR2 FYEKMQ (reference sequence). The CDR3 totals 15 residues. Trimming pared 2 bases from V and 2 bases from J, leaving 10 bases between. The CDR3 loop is CASSLHRVTKNIQYF. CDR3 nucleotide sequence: TGTGCCAGCAGCTTACACAGGGTAACCAAAAACATTCAGTACTTC.

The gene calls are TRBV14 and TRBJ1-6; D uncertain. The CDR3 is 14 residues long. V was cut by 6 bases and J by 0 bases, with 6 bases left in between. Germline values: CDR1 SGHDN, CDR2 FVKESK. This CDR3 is CASSWSSYNSPLHF. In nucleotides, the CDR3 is TGTGCCAGCAGTTGGAGCTCCTATAATTCACCCCTCCACTTT.

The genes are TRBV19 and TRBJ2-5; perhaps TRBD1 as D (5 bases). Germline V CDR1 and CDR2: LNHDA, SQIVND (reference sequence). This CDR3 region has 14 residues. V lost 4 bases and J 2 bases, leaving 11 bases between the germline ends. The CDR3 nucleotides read TGTGCCAGTAGTAACGGTCAGGGACAAGAGACCCAGTACTTC. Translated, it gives CASSNGQGQETQYF.

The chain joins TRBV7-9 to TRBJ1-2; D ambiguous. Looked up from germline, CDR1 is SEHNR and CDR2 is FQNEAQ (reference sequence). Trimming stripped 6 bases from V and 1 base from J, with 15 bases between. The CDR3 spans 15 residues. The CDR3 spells CASREEGHRNYGYTF. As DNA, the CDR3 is TGTGCCAGCAGGGAGGAAGGCCACCGTAACTATGGCTACACCTTC.

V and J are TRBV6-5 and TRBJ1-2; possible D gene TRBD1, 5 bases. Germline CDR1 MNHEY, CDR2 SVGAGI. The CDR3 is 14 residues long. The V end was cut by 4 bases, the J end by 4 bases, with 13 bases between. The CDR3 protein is CASSFKTALYGYTF. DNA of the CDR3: TGTGCCAGCAGTTTCAAGACAGCGCTCTATGGCTACACCTTC.

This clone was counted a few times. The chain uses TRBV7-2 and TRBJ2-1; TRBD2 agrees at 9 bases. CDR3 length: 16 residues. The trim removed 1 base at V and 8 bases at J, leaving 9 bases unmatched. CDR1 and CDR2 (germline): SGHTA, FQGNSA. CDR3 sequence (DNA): TGTGCCAGCAGCTTAGAAATAGGCGGGGGGGGTGATGAGCAGTTCTTC. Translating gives CASSLEIGGGGDEQFF.

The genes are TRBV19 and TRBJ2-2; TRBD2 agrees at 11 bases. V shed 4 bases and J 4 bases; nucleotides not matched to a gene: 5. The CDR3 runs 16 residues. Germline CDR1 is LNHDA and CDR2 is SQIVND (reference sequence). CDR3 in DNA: TGTGCCAGTAGTAGGAGACTAGCGGGGAGCACCGGGGAGCTGTTTTTT. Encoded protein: CASSRRLAGSTGELFF.

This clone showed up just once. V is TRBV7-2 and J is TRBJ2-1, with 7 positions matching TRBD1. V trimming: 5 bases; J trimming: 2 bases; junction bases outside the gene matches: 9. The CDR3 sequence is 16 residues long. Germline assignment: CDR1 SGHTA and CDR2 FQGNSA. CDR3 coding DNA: TGTGCCAGCAGCCTCTACGAGGGGGCTCCCTACAATGAGCAGTTCTTC. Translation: CASSLYEGAPYNEQFF. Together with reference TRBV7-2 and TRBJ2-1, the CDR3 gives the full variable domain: GAGVSQSPSNKVTEKGKDVELRCDPISGHTALYWYRQSLGQGLEFLIYFQGNSAPDKSGLPSDRFSAERTGGSVSTLTIQRTQQEDSAVYLCASSLYEGAPYNEQFFGPGTRLTVL.

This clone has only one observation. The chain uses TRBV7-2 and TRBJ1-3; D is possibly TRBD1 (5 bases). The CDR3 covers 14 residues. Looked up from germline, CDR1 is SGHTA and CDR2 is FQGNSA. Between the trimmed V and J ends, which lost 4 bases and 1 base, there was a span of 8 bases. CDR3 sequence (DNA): TGTACCAGCAGCTATGCAGGGTCTGGAAACACCATATATTTT. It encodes CTSSYAGSGNTIYF.

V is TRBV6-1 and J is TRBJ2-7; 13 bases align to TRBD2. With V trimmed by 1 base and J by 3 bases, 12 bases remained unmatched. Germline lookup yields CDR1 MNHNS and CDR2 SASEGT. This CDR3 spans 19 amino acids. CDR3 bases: TGTGCCAGCAGTGAAGGTCCGCCGGGACTAGCGGGGACATACTACGAGCAGTACTTC. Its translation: CASSEGPPGLAGTYYEQYF.